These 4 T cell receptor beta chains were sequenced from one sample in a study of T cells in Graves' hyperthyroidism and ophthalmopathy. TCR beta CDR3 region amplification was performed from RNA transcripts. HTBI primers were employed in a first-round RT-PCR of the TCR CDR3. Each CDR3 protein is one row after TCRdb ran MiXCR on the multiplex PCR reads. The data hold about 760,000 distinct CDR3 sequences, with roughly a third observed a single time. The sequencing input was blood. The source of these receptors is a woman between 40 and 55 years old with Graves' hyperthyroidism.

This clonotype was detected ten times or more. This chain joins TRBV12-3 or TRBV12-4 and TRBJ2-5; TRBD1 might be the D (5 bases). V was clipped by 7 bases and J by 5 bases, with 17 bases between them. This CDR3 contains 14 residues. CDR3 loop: CASTTRRGSETQYF. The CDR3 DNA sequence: TGTGCCAGCACTACCCGAAGGGGTTCGGAGACCCAGTACTTC.

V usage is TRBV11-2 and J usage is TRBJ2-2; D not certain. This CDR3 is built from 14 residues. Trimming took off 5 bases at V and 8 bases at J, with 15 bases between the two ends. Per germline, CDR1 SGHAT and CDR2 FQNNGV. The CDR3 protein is CASSLIKGRGELFF. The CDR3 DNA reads TGTGCCAGCAGCCTTATAAAGGGCCGGGGGGAGCTGTTTTTT.

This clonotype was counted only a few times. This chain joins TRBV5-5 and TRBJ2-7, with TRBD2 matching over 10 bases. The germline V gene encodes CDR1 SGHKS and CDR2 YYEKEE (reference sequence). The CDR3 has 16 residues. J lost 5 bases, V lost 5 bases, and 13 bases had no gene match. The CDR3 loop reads CASSLRLAGLGDEQYF. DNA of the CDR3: TGTGCCAGCAGTCTTAGACTAGCGGGTCTCGGGGACGAGCAGTACTTC.

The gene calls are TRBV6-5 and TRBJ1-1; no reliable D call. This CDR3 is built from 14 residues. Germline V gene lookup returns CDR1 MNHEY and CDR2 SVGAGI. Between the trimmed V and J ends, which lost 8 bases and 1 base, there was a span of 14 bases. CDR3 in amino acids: CASGIRAPNTEAFF. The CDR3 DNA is TGTGCCAGCGGCATTCGGGCCCCGAACACTGAAGCTTTCTTT.